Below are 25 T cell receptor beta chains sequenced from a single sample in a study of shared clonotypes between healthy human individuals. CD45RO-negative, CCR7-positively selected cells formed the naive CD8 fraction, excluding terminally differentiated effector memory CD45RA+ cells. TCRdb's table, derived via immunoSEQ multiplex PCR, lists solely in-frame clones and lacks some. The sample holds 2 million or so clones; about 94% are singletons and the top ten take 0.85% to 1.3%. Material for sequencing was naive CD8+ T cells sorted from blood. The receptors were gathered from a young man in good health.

CDR3 coding DNA: TGTGCCAGCAGCGGGGATCAGCCCCAGCATTTT. It is translated as CASSGDQPQHF. The chain uses TRBV9 and TRBJ1-5; D ambiguous. CDR3 length equals 11 residues. In germline, CDR1 is SGDLS, CDR2 YYNGEE. The V end was cut by 3 bases, the J end by 5 bases, with 3 bases between.

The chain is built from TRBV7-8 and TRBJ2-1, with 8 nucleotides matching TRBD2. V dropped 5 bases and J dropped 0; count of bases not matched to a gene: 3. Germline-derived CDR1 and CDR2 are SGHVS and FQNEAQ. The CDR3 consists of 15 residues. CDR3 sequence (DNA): TGTGCCAGCAGCCCGAGCGGGAGCTCCTACAATGAGCAGTTCTTC. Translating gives CASSPSGSSYNEQFF.

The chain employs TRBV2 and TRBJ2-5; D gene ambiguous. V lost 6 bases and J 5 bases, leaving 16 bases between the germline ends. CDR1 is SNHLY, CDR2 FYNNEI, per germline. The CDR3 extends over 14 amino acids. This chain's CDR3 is CASSPPGLEETQYF. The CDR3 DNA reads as TGTGCCAGCAGCCCTCCGGGTCTGGAGGAGACCCAGTACTTC.

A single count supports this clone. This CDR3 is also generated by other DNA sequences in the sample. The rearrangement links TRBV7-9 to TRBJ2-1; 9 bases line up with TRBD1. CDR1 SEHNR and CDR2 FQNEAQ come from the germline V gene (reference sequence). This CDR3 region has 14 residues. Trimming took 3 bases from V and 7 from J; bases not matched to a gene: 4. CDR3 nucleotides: TGTGCCAGCAGCTTTTTGACAGGGGGTAATGAGCAGTTCTTC. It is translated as CASSFLTGGNEQFF. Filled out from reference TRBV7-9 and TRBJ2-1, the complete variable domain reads DTGVSQNPRHKITKRGQNVTFRCDPISEHNRLYWYRQTLGQGPEFLTYFQNEAQLEKSRLLSDRFSAERPKGSFSTLEIQRTEQGDSAMYLCASSFLTGGNEQFFGPGTRLTVL.

The CDR3 here is CASSIAGSYEQYF. CDR3 DNA sequence: TGTGCCAGCAGTATAGCGGGATCATACGAGCAGTACTTC. The chain links TRBV7-9 to TRBJ2-7; 8 nucleotides agree with TRBD2. Trimming took 6 bases from V and 4 from J; bases not matched to a gene: 5. CDR1 is SEHNR, CDR2 FQNEAQ, per germline (reference sequence). This CDR3 is built from 13 residues.

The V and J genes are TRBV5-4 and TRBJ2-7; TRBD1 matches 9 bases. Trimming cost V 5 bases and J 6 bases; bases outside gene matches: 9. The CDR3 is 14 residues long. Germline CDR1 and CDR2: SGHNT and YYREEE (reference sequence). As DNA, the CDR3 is TGTGCCAGCAGACCGGGACAGGGCATTACCGAGCAGTACTTC. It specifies CASRPGQGITEQYF.

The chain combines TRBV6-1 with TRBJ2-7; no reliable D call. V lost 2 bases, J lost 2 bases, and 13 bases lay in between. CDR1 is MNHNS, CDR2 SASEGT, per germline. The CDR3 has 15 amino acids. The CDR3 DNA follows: TGTGCCAGCAGTGAAACATCGTTGGCAGCCTACGAGCAGTACTTC. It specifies CASSETSLAAYEQYF.

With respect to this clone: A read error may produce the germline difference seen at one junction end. CDR3 sequence reads: CAWSVGTGTQYF. CDR3 DNA sequence: TGTGCCTGGAGTGTCGGGACAGGTACGCAGTATTTT. The chain couples TRBV30 to TRBJ2-3; 8 bases map to TRBD1. The CDR3 extends over 12 amino acids. Germline CDR1 is GTSNPN and CDR2 is SVGIG (reference sequence).

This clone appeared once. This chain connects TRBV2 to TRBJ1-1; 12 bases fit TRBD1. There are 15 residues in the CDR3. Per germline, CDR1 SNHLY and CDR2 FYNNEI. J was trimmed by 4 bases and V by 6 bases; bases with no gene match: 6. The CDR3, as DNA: TGTGCCAGCAGCTCGGGACAGGGGGCAGTCACTGAAGCTTTCTTT. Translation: CASSSGQGAVTEAFF.

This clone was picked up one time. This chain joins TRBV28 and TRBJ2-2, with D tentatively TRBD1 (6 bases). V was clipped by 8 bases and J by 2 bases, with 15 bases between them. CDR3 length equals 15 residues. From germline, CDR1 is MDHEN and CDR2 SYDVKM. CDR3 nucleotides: TGTGCCAGCGAGAATGGCAGGGGAAACACCGGGGAGCTGTTTTTT. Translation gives CASENGRGNTGELFF. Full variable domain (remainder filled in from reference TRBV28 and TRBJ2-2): DVKVTQSSRYLVKRTGEKVFLECVQDMDHENMFWYRQDPGLGLRLIYFSYDVKMKEKGDIPEGYSVSREKKERFSLILESASTNQTSMYLCASENGRGNTGELFFGEGSRLTVL.

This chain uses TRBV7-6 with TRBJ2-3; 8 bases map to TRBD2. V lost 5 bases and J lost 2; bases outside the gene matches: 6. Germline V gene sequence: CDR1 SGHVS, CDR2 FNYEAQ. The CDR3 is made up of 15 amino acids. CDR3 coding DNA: TGTGCCAGCAGCATACTAGCGGACCCCACAGATACGCAGTATTTT. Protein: CASSILADPTDTQYF.

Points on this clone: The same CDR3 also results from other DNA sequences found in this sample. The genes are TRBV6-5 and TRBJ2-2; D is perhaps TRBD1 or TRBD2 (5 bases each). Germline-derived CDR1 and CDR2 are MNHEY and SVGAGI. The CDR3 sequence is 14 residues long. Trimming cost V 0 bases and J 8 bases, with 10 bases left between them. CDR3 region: CASSYSGGPGELFF. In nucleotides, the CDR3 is TGTGCCAGCAGTTACTCTGGGGGACCGGGGGAGCTGTTTTTT.

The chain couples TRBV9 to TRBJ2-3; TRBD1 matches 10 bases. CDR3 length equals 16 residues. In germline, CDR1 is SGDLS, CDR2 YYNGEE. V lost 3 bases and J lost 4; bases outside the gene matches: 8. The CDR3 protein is CASSAHGQGGADTQYF. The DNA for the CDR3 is TGTGCCAGCAGCGCACATGGACAGGGGGGGGCAGATACGCAGTATTTT.

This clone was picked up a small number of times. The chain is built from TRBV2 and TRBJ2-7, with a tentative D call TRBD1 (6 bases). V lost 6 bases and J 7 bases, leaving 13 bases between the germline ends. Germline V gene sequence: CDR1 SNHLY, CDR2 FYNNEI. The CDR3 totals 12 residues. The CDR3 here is CASRLNRVEQYF. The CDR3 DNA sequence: TGTGCCAGCAGACTAAACAGGGTGGAGCAGTACTTC.

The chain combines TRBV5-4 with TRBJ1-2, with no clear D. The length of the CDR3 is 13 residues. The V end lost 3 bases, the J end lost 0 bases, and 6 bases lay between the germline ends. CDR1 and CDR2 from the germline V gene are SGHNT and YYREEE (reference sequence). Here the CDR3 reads CASSSHPNYGYTF. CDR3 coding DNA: TGTGCCAGCAGCTCCCACCCTAACTATGGCTACACCTTC.

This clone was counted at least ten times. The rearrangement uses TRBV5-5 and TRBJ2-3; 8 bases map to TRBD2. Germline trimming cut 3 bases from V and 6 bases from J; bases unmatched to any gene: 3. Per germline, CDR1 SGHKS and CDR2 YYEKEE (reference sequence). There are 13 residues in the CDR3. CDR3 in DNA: TGTGCCAGCAGCTGGGGACTAGGGGATACGCAGTATTTT. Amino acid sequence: CASSWGLGDTQYF.

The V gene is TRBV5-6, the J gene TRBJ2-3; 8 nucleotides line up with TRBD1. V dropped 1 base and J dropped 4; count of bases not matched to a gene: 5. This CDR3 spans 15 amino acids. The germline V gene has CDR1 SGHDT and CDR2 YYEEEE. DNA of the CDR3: TGTGCCAGCAGCTTGAGGGACAGGATTTCAGATACGCAGTATTTT. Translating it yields CASSLRDRISDTQYF.

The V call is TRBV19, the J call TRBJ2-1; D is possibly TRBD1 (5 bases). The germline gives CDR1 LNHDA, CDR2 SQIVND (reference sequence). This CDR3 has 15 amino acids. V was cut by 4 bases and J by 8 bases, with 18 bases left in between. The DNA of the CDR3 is TGTGCCAGTAGTAACCCATGGTTAAAGGGGCATGAGCAGTTCTTC. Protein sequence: CASSNPWLKGHEQFF.

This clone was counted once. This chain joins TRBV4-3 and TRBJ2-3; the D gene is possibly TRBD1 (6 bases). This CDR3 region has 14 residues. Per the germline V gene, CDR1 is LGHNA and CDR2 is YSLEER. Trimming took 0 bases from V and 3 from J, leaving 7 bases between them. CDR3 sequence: CASSQEDRTDTQYF. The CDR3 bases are TGCGCCAGCAGCCAAGAGGACAGAACAGATACGCAGTATTTT.

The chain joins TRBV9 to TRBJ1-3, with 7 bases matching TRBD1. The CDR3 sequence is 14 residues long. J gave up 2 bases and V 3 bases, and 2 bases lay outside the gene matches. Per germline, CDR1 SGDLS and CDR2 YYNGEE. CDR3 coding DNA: TGTGCCAGCAGCGATGGGACAGCTGGAAACACCATATATTTT. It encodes CASSDGTAGNTIYF.

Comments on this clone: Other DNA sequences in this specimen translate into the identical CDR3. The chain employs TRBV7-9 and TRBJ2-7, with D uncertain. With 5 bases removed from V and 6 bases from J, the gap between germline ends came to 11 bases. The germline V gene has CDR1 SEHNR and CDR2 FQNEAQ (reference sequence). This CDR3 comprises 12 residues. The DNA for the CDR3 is TGTGCCAGCAGCCTCCAAGGTCTCGAGCAGTACTTC. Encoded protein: CASSLQGLEQYF. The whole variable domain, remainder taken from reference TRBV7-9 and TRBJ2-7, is DTGVSQNPRHKITKRGQNVTFRCDPISEHNRLYWYRQTLGQGPEFLTYFQNEAQLEKSRLLSDRFSAERPKGSFSTLEIQRTEQGDSAMYLCASSLQGLEQYFGPGTRLTVT.

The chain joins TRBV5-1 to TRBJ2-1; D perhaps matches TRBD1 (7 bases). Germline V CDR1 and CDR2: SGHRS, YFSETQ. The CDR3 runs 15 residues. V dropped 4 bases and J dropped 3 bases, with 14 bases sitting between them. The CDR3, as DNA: TGCGCCAGCAGCCTCTCAGGGGGGATCTACAATGAGCAGTTCTTC. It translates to CASSLSGGIYNEQFF.

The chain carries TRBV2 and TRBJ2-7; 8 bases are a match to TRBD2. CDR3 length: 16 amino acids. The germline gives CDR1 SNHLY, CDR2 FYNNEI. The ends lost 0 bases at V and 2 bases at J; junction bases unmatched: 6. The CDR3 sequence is CASSEAGGGTAYEQYF. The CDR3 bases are TGTGCCAGCAGTGAAGCAGGCGGGGGGACGGCCTACGAGCAGTACTTC.

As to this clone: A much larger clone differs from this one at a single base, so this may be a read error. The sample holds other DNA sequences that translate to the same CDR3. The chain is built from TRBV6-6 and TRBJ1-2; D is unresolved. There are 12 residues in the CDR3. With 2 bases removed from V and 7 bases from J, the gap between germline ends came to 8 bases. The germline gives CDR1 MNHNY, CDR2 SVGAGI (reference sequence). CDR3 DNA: TGTGCCAGCAGTTACGAGGGTGGTGGCTACACCTTC. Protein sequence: CASSYEGGGYTF.

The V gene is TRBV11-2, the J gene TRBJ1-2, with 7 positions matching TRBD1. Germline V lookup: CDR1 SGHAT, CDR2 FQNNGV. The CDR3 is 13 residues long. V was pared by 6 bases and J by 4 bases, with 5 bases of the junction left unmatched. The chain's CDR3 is CASRPTGTYGYTF. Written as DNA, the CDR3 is TGTGCCAGCAGGCCGACAGGGACCTATGGCTACACCTTC.